This T cell receptor (beta chain) was sequenced for a study of blood T cell repertoires in COVID-19. This clone was picked up a small number of times. Per the study methods: Quantification of nucleated cells was approximated via reference gene primer amplification. Method: immunoSEQ multiplex PCR; TCRdb's copy keeps in-frame clones and lacks some. That table gives V, J and clone size, and the DNA gave D and trimming. Among approximately 160,000 clones listed, approximately 84% were seen once. The CDR3 has 18 residues. The germline V gene has CDR1 MDHEN and CDR2 SYDVKM. The ends were cut back, 8 bases at V and 3 bases at J, with 27 bases in the middle.

The TCR was taken from a man between 18 and 35 years old with active or convalescent COVID-19. The gene calls are TRBV28 and TRBJ2-3; D is possibly TRBD2 (7 bases). Sequencing was performed on peripheral blood. CDR3 in amino acids: CASGRGLAALGRTDTQYF. The CDR3 DNA reads as TGTGCCAGCGGCAGGGGTCTAGCGGCACTAGGGAGGACAGATACGCAGTATTTT.